Below, 23 T cell receptor beta chains from the same sample are listed, as sequenced in a study of T-cell memory formation after mild COVID-19. TCRdb re-analysed the 5' RACE reads in MiXCR, keeping a single row per CDR3 protein. This repertoire shows 400,000 to 550,000 distinct CDR3 sequences, approximately 25% found once; its top ten account for 12%. The sample consisted of PBMCs or a T cell subset sorted from them (not recorded which). Every receptor here comes from an adult woman who had mild COVID-19 (a few samples of this study predate the infection). Cell type and time point are not known.

V and J are TRBV4-3 and TRBJ2-3; possibly TRBD2 for D (5 bases). The CDR3 spans 13 residues. The V and J ends lost 1 base and 8 bases respectively, with 10 bases between them. Germline CDR1 LGHNA, CDR2 YSLEER. Here the CDR3 DNA reads TGCGCCAGCAGCCAAGGGACTTTACTTACGCAGTATTTT. This sequence encodes CASSQGTLLTQYF.

The V call is TRBV7-2, the J call TRBJ2-5; D is perhaps TRBD2 (6 bases). This CDR3 has 15 amino acids. CDR1 SGHTA and CDR2 FQGNSA come from the germline V gene. The V end lost 3 bases, the J end lost 2 bases, and 13 bases lay between the germline ends. The CDR3 loop is CASSFTGVGQETQYF. CDR3 sequence (DNA): TGTGCCAGCAGCTTCACGGGAGTCGGGCAAGAGACCCAGTACTTC.

The J gene is TRBJ2-1, the V gene TRBV2, with 12 bases fitting TRBD1. Germline assignment: CDR1 SNHLY and CDR2 FYNNEI. The CDR3 runs 15 residues. The trim removed 7 bases at V and 8 bases at J, leaving 9 bases unmatched. Here the CDR3 DNA reads TGTGCCAGCACGAAGGGGGGACAGGGGGCTGATGAGCAGTTCTTC. Translated, it gives CASTKGGQGADEQFF. Full variable domain (rest looked up from reference TRBV2 and TRBJ2-1): EPEVTQTPSHQVTQMGQEVILRCVPISNHLYFYWYRQILGQKVEFLVSFYNNEISEKSEIFDDQFSVERPDGSNFTLKIRSTKLEDSAMYFCASTKGGQGADEQFFGPGTRLTVL.

This clonotype was counted between two and nine times. V usage is TRBV29-1 and J usage is TRBJ2-7; 7 bases map to TRBD1. Germline CDR1 SQVTM, CDR2 ANQGSEA. The CDR3 is 13 amino acids. The ends lost 2 bases at V and 1 base at J; junction bases unmatched: 2. CDR3 DNA sequence: TGCAGCGTTGAAACAGGGGAGTCCTACGAGCAGTACTTC. Its translation: CSVETGESYEQYF.

The V gene is TRBV20-1, the J gene TRBJ2-3; possibly TRBD1 or TRBD2 for D (5 bases each). Looked up from germline, CDR1 is DFQATT and CDR2 is SNEGSKA (reference sequence). The CDR3 consists of 11 residues. The CDR3 DNA reads TGCAGGGGGGACGGCACAGATACGCAGTATTTT. Amino acids: CRGDGTDTQYF.

In its sample, this clonotype was seen many times. V and J are TRBV5-1 and TRBJ2-5, with 16 bases lining up with TRBD2. After removal of 1 base from V and 5 bases from J, the junction contained 14 bases not matched to a gene. The germline CDR1 and CDR2 sequences are SGHRS and YFSETQ. This CDR3 has 20 amino acids. CDR3 DNA sequence: TGCGCCAGCAGCTTGTTATCCGGGACTAGCGGGGGGGCCTTACGGGAGACCCAGTACTTC. Its translation is CASSLLSGTSGGALRETQYF.

The CDR3 reads CASTTSMGQLNTEAFF. The CDR3, as DNA: TGTGCCAGCACGACCTCCATGGGACAGTTGAACACTGAAGCTTTCTTT. This chain connects TRBV2 to TRBJ1-1, with 7 bases that match TRBD1. CDR1 and CDR2 from the germline V gene are SNHLY and FYNNEI. The CDR3 is 16 residues long. Germline trimming cut 7 bases from V and 0 bases from J; bases unmatched to any gene: 11. Combining the CDR3 with reference TRBV2 and TRBJ1-1 gives the whole variable domain EPEVTQTPSHQVTQMGQEVILRCVPISNHLYFYWYRQILGQKVEFLVSFYNNEISEKSEIFDDQFSVERPDGSNFTLKIRSTKLEDSAMYFCASTTSMGQLNTEAFFGQGTRLTVV.

This chain connects TRBV15 to TRBJ2-3; D may be TRBD2 (6 bases). Deletions cut 5 bases from V and 1 base from J, with 13 bases between. The CDR3 totals 15 residues. CDR1 is LNHNV and CDR2 is YYDKDF in the germline V gene (reference sequence). CDR3 bases: TGTGCCACCAGCCCCCGGGCTAGCGGCACAGATACGCAGTATTTT. Translated, it gives CATSPRASGTDTQYF.

The gene calls are TRBV7-9 and TRBJ2-1; D not certain. V gave up 3 bases and J gave up 0 bases, with 9 bases separating them. Germline V gene lookup returns CDR1 SEHNR and CDR2 FQNEAQ (reference sequence). This CDR3 has 15 amino acids. CDR3 protein: CASSFDWNSYNEQFF. CDR3 nucleotide sequence: TGTGCCAGCAGCTTCGACTGGAACTCCTACAATGAGCAGTTCTTC. The full variable domain, in which reference TRBV7-9 and TRBJ2-1 provide the parts outside the CDR3, is DTGVSQNPRHKITKRGQNVTFRCDPISEHNRLYWYRQTLGQGPEFLTYFQNEAQLEKSRLLSDRFSAERPKGSFSTLEIQRTEQGDSAMYLCASSFDWNSYNEQFFGPGTRLTVL.

CDR3 residues: CASSSGLAGGLETQYF. The CDR3 DNA is TGTGCCAGCAGCTCGGGACTAGCGGGAGGCTTGGAGACCCAGTACTTC. The chain has TRBV5-4 and TRBJ2-5; 15 nucleotides match TRBD2. The V gene end was trimmed by 3 bases and the J gene end by 5 bases; junction bases not matched to a gene: 5. Germline V gives CDR1 SGHNT, CDR2 YYREEE (reference sequence). The CDR3 is made up of 16 amino acids.

This clonotype occurred a few times. This sequence joins TRBV12-3 or TRBV12-4 and TRBJ1-6; TRBD1 is a possible D gene (5 bases). The CDR3 is 13 residues long. Deletions cut 3 bases from V and 10 bases from J, with 10 bases between. In nucleotides, the CDR3 is TGTGCCAGCAGTTTGACTGGGGCCTCACCCCTCCACTTT. This codes for CASSLTGASPLHF.

This sequence joins TRBV14 and TRBJ2-5; 10 nucleotides agree with TRBD1. CDR3 length equals 15 residues. The V segment lost 4 bases and the J segment 2 bases; nucleotides outside the gene matches: 4. In germline, CDR1 is SGHDN, CDR2 FVKESK. The CDR3 DNA sequence: TGTGCCAGCAGCCCTTCGGACAGGGGGCAAGAGACCCAGTACTTC. Translation gives CASSPSDRGQETQYF.

This clonotype was found a few times. This rearrangement joins TRBV12-3 or TRBV12-4 to TRBJ2-7; TRBD1 matches 8 bases. This CDR3 is built from 12 residues. Trimming cost V 5 bases and J 6 bases; bases outside gene matches: 3. The CDR3 nucleotides read TGTGCCAGCAGTCACACAGGGGGCGAGCAGTACTTC. Encoded protein: CASSHTGGEQYF.

The chain combines TRBV30 with TRBJ2-1, with no clear D. The CDR3 has 18 residues. V was cut by 0 bases and J by 0 bases, with 18 bases left in between. The germline V gene encodes CDR1 GTSNPN and CDR2 SVGIG (reference sequence). The CDR3 bases are TGTGCCTGGAGTGTACGGCTATCCGGCGTCTCCTCCTACAATGAGCAGTTCTTC. As protein: CAWSVRLSGVSSYNEQFF.

This clonotype was observed once. V and J are TRBV19 and TRBJ2-3; no firm D call. V shed 3 bases and J shed 4 bases, with 5 bases lying between them. The germline V gene encodes CDR1 LNHDA and CDR2 SQIVND (reference sequence). The CDR3 totals 12 residues. The CDR3 spells CASSIRADTQYF. The CDR3 coding sequence is TGTGCCAGTAGTATTAGGGCAGATACGCAGTATTTT. Full variable domain (remainder filled in from reference TRBV19 and TRBJ2-3): DGGITQSPKYLFRKEGQNVTLSCEQNLNHDAMYWYRQDPGQGLRLIYYSQIVNDFQKGDIAEGYSVSREKKESFPLTVTSAQKNPTAFYLCASSIRADTQYFGPGTRLTVL.

The chain recombines TRBV18 with TRBJ2-7; D unclear. Trimming cost V 5 bases and J 3 bases, with 11 bases left between them. Germline-derived CDR1 and CDR2 are KGHSH and LQKENI. The length of the CDR3 is 13 residues. DNA of the CDR3: TGTGCCAGCTCAACGGAGACACTCTACGAGCAGTACTTC. It is translated as CASSTETLYEQYF.

This clonotype was observed a handful of times. This chain joins TRBV15 and TRBJ1-2; D is uncertain. CDR1 LNHNV and CDR2 YYDKDF come from the germline V gene (reference sequence). Trimming shortened V by 0 bases and J by 7 bases, and 0 bases separated the two germline ends. The CDR3 consists of 10 residues. The CDR3 reads CATSRDGYTF. The DNA for the CDR3 is TGTGCCACCAGCAGAGATGGCTACACCTTC.

The genes are TRBV3-1 and TRBJ1-1, with unresolved D. Germline assignment: CDR1 LGHDT and CDR2 YNNKEL (reference sequence). The CDR3 spans 14 residues. Trimming cost V 3 bases and J 11 bases, with 19 bases left between them. CDR3: CASSQGRSANRAFF. CDR3 in DNA: TGTGCCAGCAGCCAGGGTCGGTCGGCCAATAGGGCTTTCTTT.

The chain joins TRBV20-1 to TRBJ2-7, with 12 bases aligning to TRBD1. V trimming: 3 bases; J trimming: 6 bases; junction bases outside the gene matches: 9. The CDR3 runs to 15 residues. Germline loops: CDR1 DFQATT, CDR2 SNEGSKA (reference sequence). For the CDR3, the DNA is TGCAGTGCTAGTCGGGACAGGGGGCCTCGAGGCGAGCAGTACTTC. Translated, it gives CSASRDRGPRGEQYF.

This clonotype showed up just a few times. The chain joins TRBV4-1 to TRBJ2-7, with D hard to call. This CDR3 spans 14 amino acids. Trimming shortened V by 6 bases and J by 9 bases, and 21 bases separated the two germline ends. CDR1 and CDR2 from the germline V gene are MGHRA and YSYEKL. CDR3 region: CASSPRNDGSGQYF. The CDR3 DNA reads TGCGCCAGCAGTCCGAGGAACGACGGGTCCGGGCAGTACTTC.

This clonotype was picked up a small number of times. This chain connects TRBV12-3 or TRBV12-4 to TRBJ2-6, with TRBD1 identical over 7 bases. The CDR3 totals 17 residues. The junction had 8 bases not matched to a gene; V was cut back by 6 bases and J by 0 bases. The DNA for the CDR3 is TGTGCCAGCAGAAGGGACAGAATGAGCTCTGGGGCCAACGTCCTGACTTTC. Translating it yields CASRRDRMSSGANVLTF.

This clonotype was recorded a few times. The V call is TRBV2, the J call TRBJ1-5; no reliable D call. CDR3 length: 15 residues. Germline CDR1 is SNHLY and CDR2 is FYNNEI. V shed 4 bases and J shed 0 bases, with 10 bases lying between them. As DNA, the CDR3 is TGTGCCAGCAGTGGATTCGATAATAGCAATCAGCCCCAGCATTTT. Protein sequence: CASSGFDNSNQPQHF.

The chain is built from TRBV13 and TRBJ2-7; the D gene could be TRBD1 or TRBD2 (5 bases each). Germline loops: CDR1 PRHDT, CDR2 FYEKMQ (reference sequence). The V end lost 4 bases, the J end lost 7 bases, and 23 bases lay between the germline ends. The CDR3 loop spans 16 amino acids. DNA of the CDR3: TGTGCCAGCAGCTCATACCTCGAGGGCAGGGCCCAAGAGCAGTACTTC. Protein: CASSSYLEGRAQEQYF.